Below are 4 T cell receptor beta chains sequenced from a single sample in a study of blood T cell repertoires in COVID-19. Sequencing was performed with immunoSEQ multiplex PCR; in TCRdb, only in-frame clones are kept and a portion is missing. This repertoire shows tens of thousands of clones, over 80% found once; its top ten account for roughly 1.1%. Sample: peripheral blood. The source of these receptors is a human donor in a cohort sampled during active COVID-19.

V usage is TRBV6-5 and J usage is TRBJ2-3; 12 bases agree with TRBD2. The J segment lost 3 bases and the V segment lost 6 bases, leaving 1 base of the junction unmatched. The germline CDR1 and CDR2 sequences are MNHEY and SVGAGI. This CDR3 spans 14 amino acids. The CDR3 region has the DNA TGTGCCAGCAGCACTAGCGGGAGGACAGATACGCAGTATTTT. As protein: CASSTSGRTDTQYF.

The CDR3 is CASSLLGGRAWDTQYF. In DNA, the CDR3 is TGTGCCAGCAGTTTATTAGGCGGGAGGGCCTGGGATACGCAGTATTTT. This chain uses TRBV28 with TRBJ2-3, with 9 bases matching TRBD2. This CDR3 is 16 amino acids long. V gave up 1 base and J gave up 6 bases; unmatched junction bases: 8. Germline V gene sequence: CDR1 MDHEN, CDR2 SYDVKM.

This clone was found once. J is TRBJ2-1 and V is TRBV24-1, with 10 bases aligning to TRBD2. This CDR3 has 15 residues. Trimming removed 0 bases from V and 10 bases from J; junction bases left unmatched: 5. Germline V gene data show CDR1 as KGHDR and CDR2 as SFDVKD. This CDR3 reads CATSDLGRTSGEQFF. CDR3 coding DNA: TGTGCCACCAGTGATTTGGGGCGGACTAGCGGAGAGCAGTTCTTC.

The V gene is TRBV19, the J gene TRBJ1-5; no firm D call. Germline lookup yields CDR1 LNHDA and CDR2 SQIVND (reference sequence). V was shortened by 1 base and J by 6 bases, with 10 bases between the two germline ends. This CDR3 region has 14 residues. CDR3 sequence (DNA): TGTGCCAGTAGTATAGCCGGCGGAACTCAGCCCCAGCATTTT. This codes for CASSIAGGTQPQHF.